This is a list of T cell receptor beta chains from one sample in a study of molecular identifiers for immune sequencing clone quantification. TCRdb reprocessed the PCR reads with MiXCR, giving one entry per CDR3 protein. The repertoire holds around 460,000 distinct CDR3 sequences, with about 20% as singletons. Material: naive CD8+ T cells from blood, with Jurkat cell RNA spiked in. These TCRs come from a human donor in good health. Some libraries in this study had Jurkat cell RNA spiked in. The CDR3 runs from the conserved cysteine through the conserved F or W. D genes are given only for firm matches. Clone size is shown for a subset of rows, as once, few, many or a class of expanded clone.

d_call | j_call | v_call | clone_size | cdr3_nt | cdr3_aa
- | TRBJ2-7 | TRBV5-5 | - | TGTGCCAGCAGCTTTTGGGCAGGGCCCTCCTACGCGCAGTACTTC | CASSFWAGPSYAQYF
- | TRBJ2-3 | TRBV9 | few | TGTGCCAGCAGCGAGGGACGGGCTAGCACAGATACGCAGTATTTT | CASSEGRASTDTQYF
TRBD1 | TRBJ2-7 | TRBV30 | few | TGTGCCTGGAGTGTAGCAGGACAGGGGGTCTACGAGCAGTACTTC | CAWSVAGQGVYEQYF
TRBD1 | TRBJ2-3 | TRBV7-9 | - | TGTGCCAGCAGCTTATGGACAGGTGGGATTGATACGCAGTATTTT | CASSLWTGGIDTQYF
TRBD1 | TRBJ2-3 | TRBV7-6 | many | TGTGCCAGCAGCCACAGGGGATACAGCACAGATACGCAGTATTTT | CASSHRGYSTDTQYF
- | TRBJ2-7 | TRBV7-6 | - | TGTGCCAGCAGCTTAGCTTCTCACGAGCAGTACTTC | CASSLASHEQYF
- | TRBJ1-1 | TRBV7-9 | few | TGTGCCAGCAGCTTAGTGGGCGTAGAAGCTTTCTTT | CASSLVGVEAFF
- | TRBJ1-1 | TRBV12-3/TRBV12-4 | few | TGTGCCAGCAGTACGCAGGGTGAGACTGAAGCTTTCTTT | CASSTQGETEAFF
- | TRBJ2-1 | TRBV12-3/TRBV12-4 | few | TGTGCCAGCAGTTTTTCCCCGCGGATCGATGAGCAGTTCTTC | CASSFSPRIDEQFF
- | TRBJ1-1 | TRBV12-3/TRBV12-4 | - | TGTGCCAGTTTGAGCGGCAACACTGAAGCTTTCTTT | CASLSGNTEAFF
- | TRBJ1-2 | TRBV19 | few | TGTGCCAGTAGTTCGGGCGGTGGCTACACCTTC | CASSSGGGYTF
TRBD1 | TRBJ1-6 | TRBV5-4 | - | TGTGCCAGCAGCCAATCCGGGACAGGGACGTCACCCCTCCACTTT | CASSQSGTGTSPLHF
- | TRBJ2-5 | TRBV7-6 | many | TGTGCCAGCAGCTTAACCGGACCCCTGGCAGATCAAGAGACCCAGTACTTC | CASSLTGPLADQETQYF
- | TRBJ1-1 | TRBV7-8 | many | TGTGCCACGGGAGACACTTGGGGAACTGAAGCTTTCTTT | CATGDTWGTEAFF
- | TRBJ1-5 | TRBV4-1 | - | TGCGCCAGCAGCCTACTGATCAGCAATCAGCCCCAGCATTTT | CASSLLISNQPQHF
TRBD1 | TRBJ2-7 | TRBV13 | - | TGTGCCAGCAGCCCCCGGACAGGGCATTCCTACGAGCAGTACTTC | CASSPRTGHSYEQYF
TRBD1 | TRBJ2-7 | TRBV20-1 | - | TGCAGTGCTAGGGGACAGGGGGTGACCTACGAGCAGTACTTC | CSARGQGVTYEQYF
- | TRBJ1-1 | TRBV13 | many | TGTGCCAGCAGCTTCCGGGGCCGCTTTGGAGAAGCTTTCTTT | CASSFRGRFGEAFF
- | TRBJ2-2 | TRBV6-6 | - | TGTGCCAGCAGTTACTCGATTACAGGTCCGACCGGGGAGCTGTTTTTT | CASSYSITGPTGELFF
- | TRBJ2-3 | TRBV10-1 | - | TGCGCCAGCAGTGAAGGGCGGACCACAGATACGCAGTATTTT | CASSEGRTTDTQYF
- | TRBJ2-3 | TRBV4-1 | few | TGCGCCAGCAGCCAAGTGGCAGGCCTCTGGAATACGCAGTATTTT | CASSQVAGLWNTQYF
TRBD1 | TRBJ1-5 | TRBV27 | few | TGTGCCAGCAGTCTCGGACAGGGGTACAATCAGCCCCAGCATTTT | CASSLGQGYNQPQHF
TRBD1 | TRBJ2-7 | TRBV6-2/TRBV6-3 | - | TGTGCCGGCAGTCCACAGGGGGTCGAGCAGTACTTC | CAGSPQGVEQYF
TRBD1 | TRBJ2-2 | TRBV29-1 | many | TGCAGCGTTGAAGTTAGGACAGGGGGTCCTTCCGGGGAGCTGTTTTTT | CSVEVRTGGPSGELFF
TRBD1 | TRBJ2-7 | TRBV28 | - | TGTGCCAGCAGGGACGACCGGGACAGGGTGCACGAGCAGTACTTC | CASRDDRDRVHEQYF
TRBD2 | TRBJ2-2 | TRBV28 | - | TGTGCCAGCAGTTCGGACGGGGGGGCCGGAACCGGGGAGCTGTTTTTT | CASSSDGGAGTGELFF
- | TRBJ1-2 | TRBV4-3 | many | TGCGCCAGCAGCCAAGATTCGAGTTGGCAGAACTATGGCTACACCTTC | CASSQDSSWQNYGYTF
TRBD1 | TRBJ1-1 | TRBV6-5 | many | TGTGCCAGCAGTTGGCAGGGGGTTGGAACTGAAGCTTTCTTT | CASSWQGVGTEAFF
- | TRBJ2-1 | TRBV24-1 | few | TGTGCCACCAGTGCAGGGACCCTTTACAATGAGCAGTTCTTC | CATSAGTLYNEQFF
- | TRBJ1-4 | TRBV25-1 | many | TGTGCCAGCAGTGAGCCATGGACAGCCTGGGGTGAAAAACTGTTTTTT | CASSEPWTAWGEKLFF
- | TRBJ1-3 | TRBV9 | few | TGTGCCAGCAGTACCGGGACGGGGGTTAACACCATATATTTT | CASSTGTGVNTIYF
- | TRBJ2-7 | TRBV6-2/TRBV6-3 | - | TGTGCCAGCAGTCCACTGTACGGGGACACGGACTACGAGCAGTACTTC | CASSPLYGDTDYEQYF
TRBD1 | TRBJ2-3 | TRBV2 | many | TGTGCCAGCAGGGCCGGGACAGGGTCTGGCACGCAGTATTTT | CASRAGTGSGTQYF